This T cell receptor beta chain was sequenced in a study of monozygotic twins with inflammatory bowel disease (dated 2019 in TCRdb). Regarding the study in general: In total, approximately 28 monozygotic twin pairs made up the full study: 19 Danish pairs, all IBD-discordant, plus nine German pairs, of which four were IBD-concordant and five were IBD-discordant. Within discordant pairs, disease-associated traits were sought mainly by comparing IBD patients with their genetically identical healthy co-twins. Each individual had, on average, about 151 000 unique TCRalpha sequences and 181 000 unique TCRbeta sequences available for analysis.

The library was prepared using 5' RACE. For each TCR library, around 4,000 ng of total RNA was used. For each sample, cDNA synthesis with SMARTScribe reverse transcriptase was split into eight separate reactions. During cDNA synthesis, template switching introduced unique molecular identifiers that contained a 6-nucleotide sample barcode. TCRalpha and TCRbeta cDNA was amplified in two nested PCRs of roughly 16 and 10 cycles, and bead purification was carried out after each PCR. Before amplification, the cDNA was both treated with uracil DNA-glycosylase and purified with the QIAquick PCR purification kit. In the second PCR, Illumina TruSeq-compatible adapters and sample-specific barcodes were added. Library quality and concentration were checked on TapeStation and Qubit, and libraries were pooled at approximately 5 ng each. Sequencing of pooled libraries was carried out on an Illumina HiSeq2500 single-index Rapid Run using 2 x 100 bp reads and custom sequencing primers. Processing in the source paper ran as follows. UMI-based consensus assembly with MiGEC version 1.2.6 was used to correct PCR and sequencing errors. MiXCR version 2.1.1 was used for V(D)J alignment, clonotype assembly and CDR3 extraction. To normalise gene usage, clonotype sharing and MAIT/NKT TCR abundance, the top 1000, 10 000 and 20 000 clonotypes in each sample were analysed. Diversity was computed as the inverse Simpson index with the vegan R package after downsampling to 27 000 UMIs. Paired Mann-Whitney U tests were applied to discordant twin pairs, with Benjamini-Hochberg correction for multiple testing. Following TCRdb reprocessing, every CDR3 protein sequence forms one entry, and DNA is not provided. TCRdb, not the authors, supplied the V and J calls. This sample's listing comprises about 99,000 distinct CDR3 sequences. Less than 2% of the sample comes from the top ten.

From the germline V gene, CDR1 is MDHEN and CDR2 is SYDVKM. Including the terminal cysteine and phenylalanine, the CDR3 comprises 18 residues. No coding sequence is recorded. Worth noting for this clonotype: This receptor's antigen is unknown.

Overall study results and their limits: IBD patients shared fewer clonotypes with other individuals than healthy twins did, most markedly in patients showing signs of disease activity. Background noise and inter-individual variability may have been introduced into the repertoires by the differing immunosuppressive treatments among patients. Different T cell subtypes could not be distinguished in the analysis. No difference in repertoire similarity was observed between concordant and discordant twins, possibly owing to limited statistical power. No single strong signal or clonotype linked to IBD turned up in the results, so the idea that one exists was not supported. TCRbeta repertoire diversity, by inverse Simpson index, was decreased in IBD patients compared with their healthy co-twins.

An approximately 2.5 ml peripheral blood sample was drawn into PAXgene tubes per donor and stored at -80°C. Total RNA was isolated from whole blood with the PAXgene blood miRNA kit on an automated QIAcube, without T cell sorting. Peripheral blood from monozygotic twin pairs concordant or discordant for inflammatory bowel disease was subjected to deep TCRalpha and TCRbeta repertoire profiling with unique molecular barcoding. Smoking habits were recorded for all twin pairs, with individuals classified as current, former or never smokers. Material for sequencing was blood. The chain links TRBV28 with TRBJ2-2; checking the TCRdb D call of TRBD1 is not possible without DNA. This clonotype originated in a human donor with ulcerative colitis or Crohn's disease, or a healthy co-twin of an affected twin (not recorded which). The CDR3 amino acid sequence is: CASSQQWTGQQSTGELFF.